This T cell receptor beta chain was profiled in a study of blood T cells in healthy people across ages. Study-level background: Every two T cells gave about one barcoded beta molecule via template switching.

Each sample used at least 6 million PBMCs. Germline V gene lookup returns CDR1 SGHTA and CDR2 FQGNSA. J gave up 0 bases and V 4 bases, and 6 bases lay outside the gene matches. The CDR3 runs 15 residues. A second about 7 to 11 cycle PCR used barcoded and J-beta primers. Individual samples furnished no less than 3 million CDR3-containing paired-end reads apiece. In TCRdb, the 5' RACE reads were re-called with MiXCR into one record per CDR3 protein. The data hold 1,500,000 or so distinct CDR3 sequences, with 42% observed a single time. Remarks on this clonotype: Its matching antigen is unknown.

Study outcomes and limitations: Expanded clonotype shifts may have been confounded, as the donors had an unknown CMV status.

Source material: blood. The sequence was obtained from a woman aged 18-30 years in good health. This chain joins TRBV7-2 and TRBJ2-7, with TRBD1 identical over 7 bases. CDR3 sequence reads: CASSSADRVSYEQYF. As DNA, the CDR3 is TGTGCCAGCAGCTCGGCCGACAGGGTCTCCTACGAGCAGTACTTC. Complete variable domain (other parts from reference TRBV7-2 and TRBJ2-7): GAGVSQSPSNKVTEKGKDVELRCDPISGHTALYWYRQSLGQGLEFLIYFQGNSAPDKSGLPSDRFSAERTGGSVSTLTIQRTQQEDSAVYLCASSSADRVSYEQYFGPGTRLTVT.